The 3 T cell receptor beta chains reported below all come from one sample, sequenced in a study of T-cell memory formation after mild COVID-19 (dated by TCRdb to the early 2020s). The library was made by 5' RACE. Sequencing used an Illumina NovaSeq 6000. TCRdb reprocessing: public reads trimmed at Q25 with fastp, clones called with MiXCR, in-frame beta chains kept. Each entry is one CDR3 protein sequence, shown with its most common DNA and genes. The sample yields approximately 570,000 distinct CDR3 sequences; under 20% were counted once. The ten largest clones take up approximately 12% of the sample. The source material was PBMCs or a T cell subset sorted from them (not recorded which). These receptors were collected from an adult woman who had mild COVID-19 (a few samples of this study predate the infection). The sample titles of this study are shuffled in the database, so cell type and time point are left out; the donor was told from shared clones.

The sample holds many counts of this clonotype. The gene calls are TRBV6-5 and TRBJ2-7; D is perhaps TRBD1 (5 bases). V lost 6 bases, J lost 1 base, and 10 bases lay in between. Germline CDR1 reads MNHEY; CDR2 reads SVGAGI. This CDR3 has 13 amino acids. For the CDR3, the DNA is TGTGCCAGCAGCCAAGGACAATCCTACGAGCAGTACTTC. Amino acid sequence: CASSQGQSYEQYF.

The V gene is TRBV12-3 or TRBV12-4, the J gene TRBJ2-7; possibly TRBD2 for D (6 bases). V was shortened by 3 bases and J by 2 bases, with 11 bases between the two germline ends. The CDR3 covers 14 residues. Here the CDR3 reads CASSFRRGAYEQYF. Written as DNA, the CDR3 is TGTGCCAGCAGTTTCCGGCGGGGTGCCTACGAGCAGTACTTC.

This sequence joins TRBV25-1 and TRBJ1-6, with unresolved D. The CDR3 length is 12 residues. V was trimmed by 8 bases and J by 7 bases, leaving 9 bases between them. Germline V gives CDR1 MGHDK, CDR2 SYGVNS. The CDR3 sequence: CASQDGNSPLHF. CDR3 nucleotide sequence: TGTGCCAGCCAGGACGGGAATTCACCCCTCCACTTT. The full variable domain, completed using reference TRBV25-1 and TRBJ1-6, is EADIYQTPRYLVIGTGKKITLECSQTMGHDKMYWYQQDPGMELHLIHYSYGVNSTEKGDLSSESTVSRIRTEHFPLTLESARPSHTSQYLCASQDGNSPLHFGNGTRLTVT.